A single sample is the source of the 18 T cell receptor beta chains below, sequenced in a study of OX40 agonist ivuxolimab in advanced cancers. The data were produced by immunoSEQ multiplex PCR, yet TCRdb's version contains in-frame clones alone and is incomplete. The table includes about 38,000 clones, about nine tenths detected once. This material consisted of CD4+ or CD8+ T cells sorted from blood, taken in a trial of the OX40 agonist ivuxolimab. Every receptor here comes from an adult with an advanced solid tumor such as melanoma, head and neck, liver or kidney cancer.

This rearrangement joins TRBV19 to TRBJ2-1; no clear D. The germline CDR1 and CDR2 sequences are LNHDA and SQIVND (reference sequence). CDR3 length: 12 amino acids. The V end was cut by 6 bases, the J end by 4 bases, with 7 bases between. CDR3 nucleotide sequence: TGTGCCAGTAGCGACCTTTACAATGAGCAGTTCTTC. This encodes CASSDLYNEQFF.

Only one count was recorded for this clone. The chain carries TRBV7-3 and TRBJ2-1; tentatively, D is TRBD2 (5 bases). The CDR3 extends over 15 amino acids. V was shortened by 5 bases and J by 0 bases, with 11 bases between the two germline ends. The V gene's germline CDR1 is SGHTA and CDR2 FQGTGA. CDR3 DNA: TGTGCCAGCAGCCTAGGACTGAGCTCCTACAATGAGCAGTTCTTC. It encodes CASSLGLSSYNEQFF.

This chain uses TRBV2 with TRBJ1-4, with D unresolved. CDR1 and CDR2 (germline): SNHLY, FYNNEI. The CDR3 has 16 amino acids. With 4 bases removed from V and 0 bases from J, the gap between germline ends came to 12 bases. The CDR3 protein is CASSAIGRATNEKLFF. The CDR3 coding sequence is TGTGCCAGCAGTGCGATCGGGAGGGCAACTAATGAAAAACTGTTTTTT.

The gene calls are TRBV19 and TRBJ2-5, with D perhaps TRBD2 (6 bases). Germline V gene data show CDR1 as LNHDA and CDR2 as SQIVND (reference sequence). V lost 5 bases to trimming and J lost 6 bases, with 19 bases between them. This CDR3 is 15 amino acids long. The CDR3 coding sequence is TGTGCCAGTAGTCCAGGGTCAAGCGGGTCTCAGACCCAGTACTTC. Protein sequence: CASSPGSSGSQTQYF.

The CDR3 sequence is CASSSRDKTYGYTF. CDR3 bases: TGTGCCAGCAGTTCCCGGGACAAAACCTATGGCTACACCTTC. The V and J genes are TRBV6-1 and TRBJ1-2; a possible D gene is TRBD1 (6 bases). The CDR3 is 14 amino acids. Between the trimmed V and J ends, which lost 5 bases and 4 bases, there was a span of 14 bases. The germline gives CDR1 MNHNS, CDR2 SASEGT.

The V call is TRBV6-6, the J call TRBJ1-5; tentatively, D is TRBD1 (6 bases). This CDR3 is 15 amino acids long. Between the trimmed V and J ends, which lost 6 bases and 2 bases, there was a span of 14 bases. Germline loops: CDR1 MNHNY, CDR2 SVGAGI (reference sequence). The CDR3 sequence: CASRGRTDGNQPQHF. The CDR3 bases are TGTGCCAGCAGGGGGCGGACAGACGGCAATCAGCCCCAGCATTTT.

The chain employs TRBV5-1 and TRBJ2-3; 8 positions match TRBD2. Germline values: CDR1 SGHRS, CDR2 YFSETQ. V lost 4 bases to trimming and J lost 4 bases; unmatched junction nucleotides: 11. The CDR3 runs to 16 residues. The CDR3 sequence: CASSQDSGSGSDTQYF. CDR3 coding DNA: TGCGCCAGCAGCCAAGACAGCGGGAGTGGTTCAGATACGCAGTATTTT.

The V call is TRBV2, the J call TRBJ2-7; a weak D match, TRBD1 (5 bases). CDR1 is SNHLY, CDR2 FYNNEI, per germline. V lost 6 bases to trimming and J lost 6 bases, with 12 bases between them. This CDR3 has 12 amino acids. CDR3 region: CASSLRVGEQYF. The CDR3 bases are TGTGCCAGCAGCCTCAGGGTGGGCGAGCAGTACTTC.

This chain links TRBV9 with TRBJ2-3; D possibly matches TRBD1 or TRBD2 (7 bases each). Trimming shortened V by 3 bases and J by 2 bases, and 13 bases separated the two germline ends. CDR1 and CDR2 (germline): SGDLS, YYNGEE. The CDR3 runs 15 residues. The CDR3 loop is CASSGGGQPTDTQYF. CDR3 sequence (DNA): TGTGCCAGCAGCGGGGGGGGACAGCCCACAGATACGCAGTATTTT. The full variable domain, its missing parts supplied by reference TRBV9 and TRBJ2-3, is DSGVTQTPKHLITATGQRVTLRCSPRSGDLSVYWYQQSLDQGLQFLIQYYNGEERAKGNILERFSAQQFPDLHSELNLSSLELGDSALYFCASSGGGQPTDTQYFGPGTRLTVL.

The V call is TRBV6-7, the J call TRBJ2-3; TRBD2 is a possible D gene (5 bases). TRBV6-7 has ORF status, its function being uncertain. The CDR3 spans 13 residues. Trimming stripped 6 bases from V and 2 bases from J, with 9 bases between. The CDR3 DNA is TGTGCCAGCAGATCGACTAACACAGATACGCAGTATTTT. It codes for CASRSTNTDTQYF.

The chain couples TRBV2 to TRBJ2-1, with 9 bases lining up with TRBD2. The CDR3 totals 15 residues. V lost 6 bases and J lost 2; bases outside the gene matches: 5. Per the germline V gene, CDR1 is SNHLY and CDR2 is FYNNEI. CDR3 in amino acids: CASRRGLATYNEQFF. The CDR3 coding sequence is TGTGCCAGCAGACGCGGACTAGCGACCTACAATGAGCAGTTCTTC.

CDR3 sequence: CASSSGSVSYGYTF. In DNA, the CDR3 is TGTGCCAGCAGCTCGGGGTCAGTCTCATATGGCTACACCTTC. The chain is built from TRBV7-9 and TRBJ1-2, with D unclear. Germline CDR1 and CDR2: SEHNR and FQNEAQ (reference sequence). Deletions cut 4 bases from V and 5 bases from J, with 14 bases between. This CDR3 spans 14 amino acids.

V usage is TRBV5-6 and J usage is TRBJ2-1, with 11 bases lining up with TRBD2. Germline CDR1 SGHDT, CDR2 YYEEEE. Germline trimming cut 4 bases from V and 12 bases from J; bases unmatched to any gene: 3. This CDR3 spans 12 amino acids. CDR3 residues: CASSRLAGGQFF. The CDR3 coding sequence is TGTGCCAGCAGCCGCCTAGCGGGAGGGCAGTTCTTC.

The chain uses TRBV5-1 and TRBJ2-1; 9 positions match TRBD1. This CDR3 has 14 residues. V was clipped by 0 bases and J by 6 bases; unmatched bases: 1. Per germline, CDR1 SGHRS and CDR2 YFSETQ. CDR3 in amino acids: CASSLGDRANEQFF. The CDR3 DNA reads TGCGCCAGCAGCTTGGGGGACAGGGCCAATGAGCAGTTCTTC.

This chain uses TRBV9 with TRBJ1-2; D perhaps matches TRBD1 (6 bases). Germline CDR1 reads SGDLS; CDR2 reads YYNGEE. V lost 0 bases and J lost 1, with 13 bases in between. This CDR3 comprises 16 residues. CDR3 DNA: TGTGCCAGCAGCGTAGACGGGGGCGCGGGTAACTATGGCTACACCTTC. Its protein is CASSVDGGAGNYGYTF. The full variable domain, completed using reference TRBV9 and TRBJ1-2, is DSGVTQTPKHLITATGQRVTLRCSPRSGDLSVYWYQQSLDQGLQFLIQYYNGEERAKGNILERFSAQQFPDLHSELNLSSLELGDSALYFCASSVDGGAGNYGYTFGSGTRLTVV.

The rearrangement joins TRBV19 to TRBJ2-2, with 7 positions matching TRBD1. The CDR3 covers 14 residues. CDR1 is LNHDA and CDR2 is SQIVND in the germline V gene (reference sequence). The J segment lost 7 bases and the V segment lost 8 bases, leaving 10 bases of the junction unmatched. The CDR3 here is CASDSTGLGGELFF. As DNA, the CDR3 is TGTGCCAGTGATTCGACAGGGTTAGGCGGGGAGCTGTTTTTT.

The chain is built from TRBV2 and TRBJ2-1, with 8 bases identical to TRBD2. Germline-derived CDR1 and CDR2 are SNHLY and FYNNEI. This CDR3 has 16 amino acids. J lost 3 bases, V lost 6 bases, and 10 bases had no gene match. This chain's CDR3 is CASRTGGLGLYNEQFF. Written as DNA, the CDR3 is TGTGCCAGCAGAACGGGGGGGCTTGGTCTCTACAATGAGCAGTTCTTC.

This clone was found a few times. CDR3 loop: CASSENTGELFF. CDR3 bases: TGTGCCAGCAGTGAGAACACCGGGGAGCTGTTTTTT. The chain links TRBV6-1 to TRBJ2-2; D is undetermined. The V and J ends lost 3 bases and 1 base respectively, with 0 bases between them. The germline gives CDR1 MNHNS, CDR2 SASEGT. The CDR3 sequence is 12 residues long.